The clone carrying this TCR beta chain was picked up a small number of times. Its antigen is unknown. This record comes from a study of T-cell memory formation after mild COVID-19. Overall study: TCR clustering was largely donor specific. Study observations and caveats: There was a balanced CD4/CD8 profile in clones contracting day 15 to 85, and later expanders leaned CD4+. Some SARS-CoV-2-responding clones were already detected in memory before infection. Clones that contracted clustered mainly in CM and EM if CD4+ and in EMRA if CD8+.

Germline V gives CDR1 SGDLS, CDR2 YYNGEE. Trimming removed 1 base from V and 7 bases from J; junction bases left unmatched: 4. The CDR3 runs to 14 residues. TCRdb re-called the 5' RACE reads through MiXCR, storing one row per CDR3 protein. Of approximately 260,000 distinct CDR3 sequences listed, approximately 16% are singletons. The V gene is TRBV9, the J gene TRBJ2-1; 8 bases line up with TRBD1. The specimen was PBMCs or a T cell subset sorted from them (not recorded which). This TCR derives from a man aged 18-30 years who had mild COVID-19 (a few samples of this study predate the infection). Cell type and time point are not known. The CDR3 DNA is TGTGCCAGCAGCGTACAGGGGGCGAGGAATGAGCAGTTCTTC. Translated: CASSVQGARNEQFF.